These 10 T cell receptor beta chains came from one sample sequenced in a study of T cell responses to AZD1222 COVID-19 vaccine. The protocol was immunoSEQ multiplex PCR, while the TCRdb copy is restricted to in-frame clones and leaves out a portion. Among around 200,000 clones, 88% were seen once, and the ten largest hold approximately 0.5%. The sequenced sample was peripheral blood, obtained on day 0 of AZD1222 vaccination. All receptors derive from an adult in good health.

This chain connects TRBV19 to TRBJ2-3; D is perhaps TRBD2 (5 bases). Trimming shortened V by 5 bases and J by 0 bases, and 24 bases separated the two germline ends. Germline assignment: CDR1 LNHDA and CDR2 SQIVND (reference sequence). The CDR3 covers 19 residues. In DNA, the CDR3 is TGTGCCAGTAGTGCCGGGAATCGGATGCGGATGGTTAGCACAGATACGCAGTATTTT. As protein: CASSAGNRMRMVSTDTQYF. The full variable domain, rest sourced from reference TRBV19 and TRBJ2-3, is DGGITQSPKYLFRKEGQNVTLSCEQNLNHDAMYWYRQDPGQGLRLIYYSQIVNDFQKGDIAEGYSVSREKKESFPLTVTSAQKNPTAFYLCASSAGNRMRMVSTDTQYFGPGTRLTVL.

This chain uses TRBV19 with TRBJ1-3; D is ambiguous. The germline V gene encodes CDR1 LNHDA and CDR2 SQIVND (reference sequence). Trimming cost V 7 bases and J 0 bases, with 13 bases left between them. This CDR3 is 15 amino acids long. The CDR3: CASTPFESSGNTIYF. The CDR3 coding sequence is TGTGCCAGTACCCCTTTTGAAAGCTCTGGAAACACCATATATTTT.

The chain's CDR3 is CASSLAPVAGNTEAFF. CDR3 bases: TGCGCCAGCAGCTTGGCCCCCGTCGCGGGGAACACTGAAGCTTTCTTT. The chain has TRBV5-1 and TRBJ1-1, with D unresolved. Between the trimmed V and J ends, which lost 0 bases and 1 base, there was a span of 13 bases. Germline-derived CDR1 and CDR2 are SGHRS and YFSETQ. The CDR3 length is 16 residues. Full variable domain (remainder filled in from reference TRBV5-1 and TRBJ1-1): KAGVTQTPRYLIKTRGQQVTLSCSPISGHRSVSWYQQTPGQGLQFLFEYFSETQRNKGNFPGRFSGRQFSNSRSEMNVSTLELGDSALYLCASSLAPVAGNTEAFFGQGTRLTVV.

V gene TRBV11-3 combines with J gene TRBJ1-6, with TRBD1 matching over 7 bases. The trim removed 5 bases at V and 9 bases at J, leaving 4 bases unmatched. CDR3 length: 13 amino acids. The germline V gene encodes CDR1 SGHNT and CDR2 YENEEA. Written as DNA, the CDR3 is TGTGCCAGCAGCCTCGACAGGGTTTCACCCCTCCACTTT. Amino acid sequence: CASSLDRVSPLHF.

The V and J genes are TRBV19 and TRBJ2-7; D not resolved. Between the trimmed V and J ends, which lost 1 base and 0 bases, there was a span of 10 bases. Germline loops: CDR1 LNHDA, CDR2 SQIVND (reference sequence). This CDR3 region has 15 residues. Written as DNA, the CDR3 is TGTGCCAGTAGTATAGTCCACGAGGCCTCCTACGAGCAGTACTTC. It translates to CASSIVHEASYEQYF.

The CDR3 here is CASSSGTIYGYTF. CDR3 nucleotides: TGTGCCAGCAGTTCGGGGACGATCTATGGCTACACCTTC. This chain links TRBV28 with TRBJ1-2; the D gene is possibly TRBD1 (5 bases). Deletions cut 4 bases from V and 4 bases from J, with 10 bases between. The germline V gene encodes CDR1 MDHEN and CDR2 SYDVKM. The CDR3 sequence is 13 residues long.

The chain is built from TRBV12-3 or TRBV12-4 and TRBJ2-5; 8 positions agree with TRBD1. This CDR3 has 13 amino acids. J was trimmed by 2 bases and V by 8 bases; bases with no gene match: 4. CDR3 loop: CASLQGAQETQYF. DNA of the CDR3: TGTGCCAGCCTCCAGGGGGCTCAAGAGACCCAGTACTTC.

The V call is TRBV28, the J call TRBJ1-5, with D uncertain. The germline V gene encodes CDR1 MDHEN and CDR2 SYDVKM. This CDR3 is built from 15 residues. The ends were cut back, 6 bases at V and 3 bases at J, with 15 bases in the middle. In DNA, the CDR3 is TGTGCCAGCAGGCCTCCCCGTGGTCTCAATCAGCCCCAGCATTTT. It specifies CASRPPRGLNQPQHF.

This chain uses TRBV18 with TRBJ2-7; 10 bases agree with TRBD1. CDR3 length: 15 residues. Germline loops: CDR1 KGHSH, CDR2 LQKENI. V dropped 0 bases and J dropped 3; count of bases not matched to a gene: 2. In DNA, the CDR3 is TGTGCCAGCTCACCACCGGGACAGGGGATCTACGAGCAGTACTTC. Translating gives CASSPPGQGIYEQYF. Full variable domain (missing parts from reference TRBV18 and TRBJ2-7): NAGVMQNPRHLVRRRGQEARLRCSPMKGHSHVYWYRQLPEEGLKFMVYLQKENIIDESGMPKERFSAEFPKEGPSILRIQQVVRGDSAAYFCASSPPGQGIYEQYFGPGTRLTVT.

V and J are TRBV5-6 and TRBJ1-6, with unresolved D. The V and J ends lost 4 bases and 5 bases respectively, with 4 bases between them. The CDR3 covers 12 residues. Per the germline V gene, CDR1 is SGHDT and CDR2 is YYEEEE. The CDR3 nucleotides are TGTGCCAGCAGCGCTAATAATTCACCCCTCCACTTT. Protein: CASSANNSPLHF.